Included here is one TCR beta chain sequence, with context. What it binds is not known. This specimen comes from a study of T cell responses to AZD1222 COVID-19 vaccine. Findings and caveats of the study: Spike-specific TCR breadth and depth grew following two AZD1222 doses. Across spike, vaccine-associated CD4 TCRs were found, dominant at 160-218 and 743-854. Most donors were white British, females outnumbered males, and clonal diversity was possibly underestimated. Repertoire samples came only from after the peak T cell response.

Data came from immunoSEQ multiplex PCR; TCRdb stores just in-frame clones and leaves some out. The table includes 55,000 to 60,000 clones, 75% to 90% detected once. This CDR3 has 11 residues. This sequence originates from an adult in good health. The sample in question was peripheral blood, obtained on day 0 of MenACWY control vaccination. The chain combines TRBV21-1 with TRBJ1-1. TRBV21-1 is a pseudogene. Written as DNA, the CDR3 is TGTGCCAGCAGCAAAAAGGTTGAAGCTTTCTTT. Protein sequence: CASSKKVEAFF.